This entry lists 17 T cell receptor beta chains sequenced from one sample in a study of blood T cell repertoires in COVID-19. Profiling relied on immunoSEQ multiplex PCR, and the TCRdb table lists in-frame clones only, not all of them. The table lists about 120,000 clones, around 78% of them singletons. The sequencing input was peripheral blood. The source of these receptors is a man in his 70s with acute or convalescent COVID-19.

V gene TRBV18 combines with J gene TRBJ1-2; D may be TRBD1 (6 bases). V lost 8 bases and J 0 bases, leaving 16 bases between the germline ends. Germline values: CDR1 KGHSH, CDR2 LQKENI. The CDR3 consists of 15 residues. CDR3 sequence: CASLQGSSPNYGYTF. CDR3 bases: TGTGCCAGCCTACAGGGAAGTTCGCCTAACTATGGCTACACCTTC.

The chain is built from TRBV19 and TRBJ2-7, with 7 bases fitting TRBD1. This CDR3 is 14 amino acids long. The V gene's germline CDR1 is LNHDA and CDR2 SQIVND (reference sequence). V trimming: 5 bases; J trimming: 6 bases; junction bases outside the gene matches: 10. In nucleotides, the CDR3 is TGTGCCAGTAGTTCTAACAGGGGAACTTCCGAGCAGTACTTC. This sequence encodes CASSSNRGTSEQYF.

In its sample, this clone was seen once. V gene TRBV5-1 combines with J gene TRBJ2-3; 8 bases map to TRBD1. Trimming at V came to 9 bases and at J to 5 bases, leaving 14 bases not matched to a gene. Germline values: CDR1 SGHRS, CDR2 YFSETQ. The CDR3 length is 15 residues. The DNA of the CDR3 is TGCGCCACCAAAAGAACAGGGGGTTCCGGAGATACGCAGTATTTT. Translating it yields CATKRTGGSGDTQYF. The variable domain in full, with the rest retrieved from reference TRBV5-1 and TRBJ2-3, is KAGVTQTPRYLIKTRGQQVTLSCSPISGHRSVSWYQQTPGQGLQFLFEYFSETQRNKGNFPGRFSGRQFSNSRSEMNVSTLELGDSALYLCATKRTGGSGDTQYFGPGTRLTVL.

V is TRBV3-1 (or the pseudogene TRBV3-2) and J is TRBJ2-3; D perhaps matches TRBD2 (7 bases). Trimming removed 3 bases from V and 2 bases from J, with 12 bases in between. This CDR3 is 15 amino acids long. Germline V lookup: CDR1 LGHDT, CDR2 YNNKEL (reference sequence). DNA of the CDR3: TGTGCCAGCAGCCACCCGCGGGGGCCCACAGATACGCAGTATTTT. This gives the protein CASSHPRGPTDTQYF.

The chain recombines TRBV7-8 with TRBJ2-5; D unresolved. Trimming took 1 base from V and 4 from J, leaving 16 bases between them. CDR1 SGHVS and CDR2 FQNEAQ come from the germline V gene. CDR3 size: 16 residues. The CDR3 nucleotides are TGTGCCAGCAGCTTAGGTCGGGTAATAGTCGGAGAGACCCAGTACTTC. Amino acids: CASSLGRVIVGETQYF.

The CDR3 here is CASSLALAASTDTQYF. CDR3 DNA sequence: TGCGCCAGCAGCTTGGCGCTAGCGGCTAGCACAGATACGCAGTATTTT. The J gene is TRBJ2-3, the V gene TRBV5-1; 7 bases align to TRBD2. V dropped 0 bases and J dropped 0; count of bases not matched to a gene: 4. Germline V CDR1 and CDR2: SGHRS, YFSETQ. The CDR3 is made up of 16 amino acids.

The chain has TRBV19 and TRBJ1-5; TRBD1 agrees at 9 bases. V lost 7 bases, J lost 7 bases, and 8 bases stayed unmatched. The germline CDR1 and CDR2 sequences are LNHDA and SQIVND (reference sequence). CDR3 length equals 14 residues. The CDR3 nucleotides read TGTGCCAGTACCCTGAACAGGGGGCAGCAGCCCCAGCATTTT. It is translated as CASTLNRGQQPQHF.

The chain couples TRBV3-1 (or the pseudogene TRBV3-2) to TRBJ2-5; 7 nucleotides agree with TRBD1. Germline V gene lookup returns CDR1 LGHDT and CDR2 YNNKEL (reference sequence). CDR3 length equals 15 residues. V dropped 3 bases and J dropped 7; count of bases not matched to a gene: 11. The CDR3 loop is CASSHTGTVPATQYF. CDR3 nucleotide sequence: TGTGCCAGCAGCCATACCGGGACAGTCCCCGCGACCCAGTACTTC.

The rearrangement links TRBV18 to TRBJ2-1, with a possible D match to TRBD2 (6 bases). The CDR3 runs to 16 residues. Trimming cost V 3 bases and J 7 bases, with 19 bases left between them. Germline V gene data show CDR1 as KGHSH and CDR2 as LQKENI. Here the CDR3 DNA reads TGTGCCAGCTCACCCCGGGGGACGGTCGGGGCTAATGAGCAGTTCTTC. Translation gives CASSPRGTVGANEQFF.

This chain links TRBV12-3 or TRBV12-4 with TRBJ2-7; 9 nucleotides line up with TRBD1. V lost 6 bases, J lost 5 bases, and 5 bases stayed unmatched. The CDR3 spans 13 residues. CDR3 in amino acids: CASRPGTGNEQYF. The CDR3 bases are TGTGCCAGCAGACCCGGGACAGGGAACGAGCAGTACTTC.

The J gene is TRBJ2-2, the V gene TRBV7-9, with unresolved D. The CDR3 runs 12 residues. CDR1 SEHNR and CDR2 FQNEAQ come from the germline V gene (reference sequence). With 6 bases removed from V and 9 bases from J, the gap between germline ends came to 11 bases. CDR3 residues: CASSRIPRELFF. Written as DNA, the CDR3 is TGTGCCAGCAGTCGAATACCTAGGGAGCTGTTTTTT.

This clone appeared once. An end of the junction differs from the germline gene, which may be a read error. The chain combines TRBV12-3 or TRBV12-4 with TRBJ1-1; 7 bases map to TRBD1. CDR3 length equals 13 residues. The CDR3 sequence: CASRIQGNPEAFF. CDR3 nucleotide sequence: TGTGCCAGCAGGATACAGGGGAACCCTGAAGCTTTCTTT.

The V gene is TRBV30, the J gene TRBJ2-3; tentative D call: TRBD2 (6 bases). V gave up 1 base and J gave up 6 bases, with 14 bases separating them. CDR1 is GTSNPN, CDR2 SVGIG, per germline (reference sequence). There are 14 residues in the CDR3. Here the CDR3 reads CAWSEGTAGDTQYF. The CDR3 DNA is TGTGCCTGGAGTGAGGGGACTGCCGGGGATACGCAGTATTTT.

The J gene is TRBJ1-2, the V gene TRBV19; possibly TRBD1 for D (6 bases). Trimming took off 5 bases at V and 4 bases at J, with 11 bases between the two ends. The CDR3 is 13 residues long. Looked up from germline, CDR1 is LNHDA and CDR2 is SQIVND (reference sequence). The CDR3 here is CASSETGTYGYTF. The CDR3 nucleotides read TGTGCCAGTAGTGAAACAGGGACCTATGGCTACACCTTC.

This clone was seen a few times. V usage is TRBV5-6 and J usage is TRBJ1-2; 8 bases fit TRBD1. The CDR3 spans 14 residues. The V and J ends lost 0 bases and 7 bases, in that order; junction bases with no gene match: 5. Germline V gene sequence: CDR1 SGHDT, CDR2 YYEEEE. CDR3 amino acids: CASSLGTGYVGYTF. The CDR3 region has the DNA TGTGCCAGCAGCTTGGGGACAGGGTATGTTGGCTACACCTTC.

This sequence joins TRBV7-2 and TRBJ2-7, with D perhaps TRBD1 (6 bases). Trimming removed 1 base from V and 3 bases from J, with 13 bases in between. There are 15 residues in the CDR3. CDR1 is SGHTA and CDR2 is FQGNSA in the germline V gene. CDR3 loop: CASSLGPDSRYEQYF. DNA for the CDR3: TGTGCCAGCAGCTTAGGCCCGGACAGTCGCTACGAGCAGTACTTC. Combining the CDR3 with reference TRBV7-2 and TRBJ2-7 gives the whole variable domain GAGVSQSPSNKVTEKGKDVELRCDPISGHTALYWYRQSLGQGLEFLIYFQGNSAPDKSGLPSDRFSAERTGGSVSTLTIQRTQQEDSAVYLCASSLGPDSRYEQYFGPGTRLTVT.

This clone came up a few times. The chain combines TRBV3-1 (or the pseudogene TRBV3-2) with TRBJ1-3; D unclear. V was shortened by 1 base and J by 0 bases, with 7 bases between the two germline ends. The CDR3 extends over 15 amino acids. Germline V lookup: CDR1 LGHDT, CDR2 YNNKEL (reference sequence). The CDR3, as DNA: TGTGCCAGCAGCCAAGGACACCGCTCTGGAAACACCATATATTTT. As protein: CASSQGHRSGNTIYF.